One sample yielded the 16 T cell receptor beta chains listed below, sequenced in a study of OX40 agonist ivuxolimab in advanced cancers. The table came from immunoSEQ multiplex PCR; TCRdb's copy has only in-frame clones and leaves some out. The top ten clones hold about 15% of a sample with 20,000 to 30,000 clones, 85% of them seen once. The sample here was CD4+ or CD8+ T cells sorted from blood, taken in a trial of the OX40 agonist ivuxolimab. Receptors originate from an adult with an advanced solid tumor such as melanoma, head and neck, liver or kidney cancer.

Written as DNA, the CDR3 is TGTGCCAGCAGCCCGGCATACAGGGGCGTCTCCTATGGCTACACCTTC. Translation: CASSPAYRGVSYGYTF. J is TRBJ1-2 and V is TRBV9; TRBD1 agrees at 7 bases. The ends lost 4 bases at V and 4 bases at J; junction bases unmatched: 13. The germline CDR1 and CDR2 sequences are SGDLS and YYNGEE. The CDR3 length is 16 residues.

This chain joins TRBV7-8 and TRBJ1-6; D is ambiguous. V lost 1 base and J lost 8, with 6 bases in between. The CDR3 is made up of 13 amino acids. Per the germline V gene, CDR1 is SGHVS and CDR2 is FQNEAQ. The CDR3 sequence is CASSLVAYSPLHF. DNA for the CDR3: TGTGCCAGCAGCTTAGTGGCTTATTCACCCCTCCACTTT.

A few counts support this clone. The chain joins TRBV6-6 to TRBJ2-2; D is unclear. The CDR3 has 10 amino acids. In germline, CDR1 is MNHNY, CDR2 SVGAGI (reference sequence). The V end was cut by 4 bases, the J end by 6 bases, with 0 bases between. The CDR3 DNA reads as TGTGCCAGCAGTTCCGGGGAGCTGTTTTTT. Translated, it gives CASSSGELFF.

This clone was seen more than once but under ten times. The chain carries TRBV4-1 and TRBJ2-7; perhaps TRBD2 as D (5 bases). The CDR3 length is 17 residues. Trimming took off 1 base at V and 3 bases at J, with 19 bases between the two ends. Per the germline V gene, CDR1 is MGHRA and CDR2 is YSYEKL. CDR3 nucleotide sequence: TGCGCCAGCAGCCAAGCCACGCTAGCTTCTACGTACTACGAGCAGTACTTC. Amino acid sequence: CASSQATLASTYYEQYF.

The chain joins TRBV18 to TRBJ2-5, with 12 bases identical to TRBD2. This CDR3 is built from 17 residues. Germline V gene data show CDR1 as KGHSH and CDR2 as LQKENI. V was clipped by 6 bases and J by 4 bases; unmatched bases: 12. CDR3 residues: CASSPTSGGAEGETQYF. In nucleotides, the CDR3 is TGTGCCAGCTCGCCGACTAGCGGGGGCGCCGAGGGAGAGACCCAGTACTTC. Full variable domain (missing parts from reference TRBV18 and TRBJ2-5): NAGVMQNPRHLVRRRGQEARLRCSPMKGHSHVYWYRQLPEEGLKFMVYLQKENIIDESGMPKERFSAEFPKEGPSILRIQQVVRGDSAAYFCASSPTSGGAEGETQYFGPGTRLLVL.

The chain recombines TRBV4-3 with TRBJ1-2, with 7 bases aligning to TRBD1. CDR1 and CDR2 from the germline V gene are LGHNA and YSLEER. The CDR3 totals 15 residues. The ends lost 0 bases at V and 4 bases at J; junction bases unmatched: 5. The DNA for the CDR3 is TGCGCCAGCAGCCAAGAAATGGGACAGAGCTATGGCTACACCTTC. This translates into CASSQEMGQSYGYTF.

CDR3 DNA: TGTGCCAGCAGCTCCAGACGGGACTATGGCTACACCTTC. Protein: CASSSRRDYGYTF. V gene TRBV11-3 combines with J gene TRBJ1-2; D unclear. CDR1 is SGHNT, CDR2 YENEEA, per germline. CDR3 length equals 13 residues. The ends were cut back, 4 bases at V and 3 bases at J, with 9 bases in the middle.

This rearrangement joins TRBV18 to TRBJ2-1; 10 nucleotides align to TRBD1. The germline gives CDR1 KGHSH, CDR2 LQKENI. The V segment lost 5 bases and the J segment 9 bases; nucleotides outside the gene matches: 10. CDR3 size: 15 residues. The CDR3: CASSSARQGAGEQFF. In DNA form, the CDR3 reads TGTGCCAGCTCATCAGCAAGACAGGGGGCCGGTGAGCAGTTCTTC.

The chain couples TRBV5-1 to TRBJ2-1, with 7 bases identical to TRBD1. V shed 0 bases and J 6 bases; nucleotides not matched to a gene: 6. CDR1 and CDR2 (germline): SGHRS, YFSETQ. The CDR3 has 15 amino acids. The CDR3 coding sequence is TGCGCCAGCAGCTTGGGAACTACAGGGGTCAATGAGCAGTTCTTC. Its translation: CASSLGTTGVNEQFF. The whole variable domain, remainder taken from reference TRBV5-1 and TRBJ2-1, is KAGVTQTPRYLIKTRGQQVTLSCSPISGHRSVSWYQQTPGQGLQFLFEYFSETQRNKGNFPGRFSGRQFSNSRSEMNVSTLELGDSALYLCASSLGTTGVNEQFFGPGTRLTVL.

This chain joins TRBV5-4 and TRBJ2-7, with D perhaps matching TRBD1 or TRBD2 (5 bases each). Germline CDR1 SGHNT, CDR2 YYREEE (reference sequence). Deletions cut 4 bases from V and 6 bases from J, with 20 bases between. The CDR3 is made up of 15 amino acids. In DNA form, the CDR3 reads TGTGCCAGCAGCGACAAGGGACGACAAGTAAGCGAGCAGTACTTC. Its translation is CASSDKGRQVSEQYF.

CDR3 in amino acids: CAISEGTGGEKLFF. The CDR3 DNA reads TGTGCCATCAGTGAGGGGACAGGAGGTGAAAAACTGTTTTTT. This chain connects TRBV10-3 to TRBJ1-4; the match to TRBD1 covers 8 bases. Trimming cost V 2 bases and J 7 bases; bases outside gene matches: 3. This CDR3 spans 14 amino acids. Germline loops: CDR1 ENHRY, CDR2 SYGVKD.

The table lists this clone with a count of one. Here the CDR3 reads CASSYSPGTRRTADTQYF. CDR3 bases: TGCGCCAGCAGCTACTCTCCCGGCACTCGGCGAACCGCAGATACGCAGTATTTT. V gene TRBV5-1 combines with J gene TRBJ2-3; D gene unclear. V was trimmed by 3 bases and J by 4 bases, leaving 24 bases between them. This CDR3 has 18 residues. Per the germline V gene, CDR1 is SGHRS and CDR2 is YFSETQ.

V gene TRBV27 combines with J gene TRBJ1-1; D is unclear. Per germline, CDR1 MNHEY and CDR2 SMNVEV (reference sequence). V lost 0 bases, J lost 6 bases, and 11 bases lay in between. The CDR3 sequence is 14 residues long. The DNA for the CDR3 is TGTGCCAGCAGTTTATCCGGCCCCCGGGCTGAAGCTTTCTTT. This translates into CASSLSGPRAEAFF.

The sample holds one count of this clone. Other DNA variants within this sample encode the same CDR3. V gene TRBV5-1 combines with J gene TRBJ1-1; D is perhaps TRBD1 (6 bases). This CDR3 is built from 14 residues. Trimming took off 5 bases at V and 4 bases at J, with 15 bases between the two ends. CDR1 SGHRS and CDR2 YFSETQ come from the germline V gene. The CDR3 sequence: CASRQGASITEAFF. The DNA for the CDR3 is TGCGCCAGCAGACAGGGCGCTAGTATCACTGAAGCTTTCTTT.

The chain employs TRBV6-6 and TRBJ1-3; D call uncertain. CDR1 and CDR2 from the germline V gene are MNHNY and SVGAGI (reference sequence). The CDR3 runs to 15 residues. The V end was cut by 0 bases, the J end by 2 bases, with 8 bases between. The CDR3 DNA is TGTGCCAGCAGTTACTCGTACACGGCTGGAAACACCATATATTTT. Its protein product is CASSYSYTAGNTIYF.

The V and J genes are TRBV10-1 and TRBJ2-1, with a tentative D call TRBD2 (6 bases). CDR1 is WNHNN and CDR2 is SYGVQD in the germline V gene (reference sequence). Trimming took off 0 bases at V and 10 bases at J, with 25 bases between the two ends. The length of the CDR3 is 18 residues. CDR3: CASSESSVSRGCRGEQFF. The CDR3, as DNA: TGCGCCAGCAGTGAGTCCAGTGTGTCGCGCGGGTGTCGGGGGGAGCAGTTCTTC.